This record covers a single T cell receptor beta chain. Its antigen is as yet unknown. These data belong to a study of CD8+ T cells in alopecia areata. Turning to the study itself: A regimen of oral tofacitinib, 5 to 10 mg twice daily, was given to treated patients.

CDR1 is SGHTA, CDR2 FQGNSA, per germline. The CDR3 consists of 14 residues. Trimming left V 4 bases short and J 8 bases short, with 17 bases between. RNA extraction was followed by reverse transcription into cDNA, which acted as the sequencing template. TCRdb's table, derived via immunoSEQ multiplex PCR, lists solely in-frame clones and lacks some. The sample records 140,000 or so clones, 51% being singletons. Cell sorting was applied to PBMCs, and CD4+ and CD8+ T cells were collected. Whole-study results and caveats: Resident alphabeta T cells of normal skin are also sequenced in scalp samples.

The sequence was collected from a human donor with alopecia areata. The material sequenced was CD4+ T cells sorted from blood, taken at week 0. The rearrangement joins TRBV7-2 to TRBJ1-2; TRBD1 is a possible D gene (6 bases). CDR3 amino acids: CASSWSGGTEGYTF. In nucleotides, the CDR3 is TGTGCCAGCAGCTGGTCCGGGGGCACCGAAGGCTACACCTTC.